This TCR beta chain was documented in a study of OX40 agonist ivuxolimab in advanced cancers. On the study more broadly: Dosing consisted of intravenous ivuxolimab at 0.01 to 10 mg/kg every 2 weeks.

A history of autoimmune disease or systemic immunosuppression excluded patients. CDR3 length: 15 residues. CDR1 and CDR2 from the germline V gene are MGHRA and YSYEKL. Trimming took 4 bases from V and 9 from J; bases not matched to a gene: 12. Details on this clone: Its antigen is undetermined.

Study-wide results and limits: The CD4+ and CD8+ T cells in the blood had expanded clonally by week 6 at 0.1 to 3.0 mg/kg.

Libraries were prepared by immunoSEQ multiplex PCR; TCRdb keeps only in-frame clonotypes and omits some of them. The sample includes under 55,000 clones, approximately 80% of them seen just once. The clonotype comes from an adult with an advanced solid tumor such as melanoma, head and neck, liver or kidney cancer. The chain uses TRBV4-1 and TRBJ2-1; TRBD2 matches 7 bases. This specimen was CD4+ or CD8+ T cells sorted from blood, taken in a trial of the OX40 agonist ivuxolimab. Here the CDR3 DNA reads TGCGCCAGCAGCCCAGGACTAGTTTCATATATTGAGCAGTTCTTC. Protein sequence: CASSPGLVSYIEQFF.